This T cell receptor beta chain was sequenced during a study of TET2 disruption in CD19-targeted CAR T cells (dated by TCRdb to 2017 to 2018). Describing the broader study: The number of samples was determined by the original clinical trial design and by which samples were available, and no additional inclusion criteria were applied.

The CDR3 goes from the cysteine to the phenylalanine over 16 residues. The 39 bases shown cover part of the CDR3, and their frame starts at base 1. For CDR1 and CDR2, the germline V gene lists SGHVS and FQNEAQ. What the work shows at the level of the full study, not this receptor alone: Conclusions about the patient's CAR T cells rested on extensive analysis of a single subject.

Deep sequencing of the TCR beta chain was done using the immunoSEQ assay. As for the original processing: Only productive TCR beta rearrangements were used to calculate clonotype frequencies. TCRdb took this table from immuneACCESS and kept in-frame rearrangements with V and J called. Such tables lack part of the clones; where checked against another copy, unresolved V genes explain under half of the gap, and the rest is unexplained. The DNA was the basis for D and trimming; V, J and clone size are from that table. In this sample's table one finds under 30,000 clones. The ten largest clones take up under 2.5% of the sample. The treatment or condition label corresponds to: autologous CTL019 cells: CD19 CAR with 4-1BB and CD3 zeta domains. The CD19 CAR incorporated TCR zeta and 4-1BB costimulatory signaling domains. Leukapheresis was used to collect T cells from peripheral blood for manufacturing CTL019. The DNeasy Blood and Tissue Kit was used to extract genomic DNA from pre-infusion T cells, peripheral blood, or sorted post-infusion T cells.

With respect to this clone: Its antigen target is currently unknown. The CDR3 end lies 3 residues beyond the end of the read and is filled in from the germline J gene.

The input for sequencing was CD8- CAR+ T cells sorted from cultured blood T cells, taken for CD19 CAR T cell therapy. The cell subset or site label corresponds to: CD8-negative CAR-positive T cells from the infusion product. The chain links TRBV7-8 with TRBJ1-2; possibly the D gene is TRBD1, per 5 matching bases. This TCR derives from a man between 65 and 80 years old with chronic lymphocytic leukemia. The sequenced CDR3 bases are TGTGCCAGCAGCTTAGCACTAGCGGGGCGGTACAATGAC. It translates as CASSLALAGRYND. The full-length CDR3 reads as CASSLALAGRYNDYTF.